The 6 T cell receptor beta chains below all came from one sample that was sequenced in a study of OX40 agonist ivuxolimab in advanced cancers. The table came from immunoSEQ multiplex PCR; TCRdb's copy has only in-frame clones and leaves some out. Seen here are roughly 100,000 clones, roughly 93% observed once, and the top ten hold 0.25% to 0.3%. The starting material was CD4+ or CD8+ T cells sorted from blood, obtained in a trial of the OX40 agonist ivuxolimab. The receptors stem from an adult with an advanced solid tumor such as melanoma, head and neck, liver or kidney cancer.

The CDR3 DNA reads TGTGCCAGCAGTTTTGGACAGGGGCCTGGCTACACCTTC. Translating it yields CASSFGQGPGYTF. The V gene is TRBV6-5, the J gene TRBJ1-2; 9 positions agree with TRBD1. Trimming took 4 bases from V and 7 from J; bases not matched to a gene: 4. CDR1 is MNHEY, CDR2 SVGAGI, per germline. CDR3 size: 13 residues.

This chain links TRBV9 with TRBJ2-2; unclear D gene. Trimming shortened V by 0 bases and J by 6 bases, and 6 bases separated the two germline ends. This CDR3 is built from 13 residues. The germline V gene has CDR1 SGDLS and CDR2 YYNGEE. The CDR3 protein is CASSVVPAGELFF. The CDR3 bases are TGTGCCAGCAGCGTAGTTCCGGCCGGGGAGCTGTTTTTT. Filled out from reference TRBV9 and TRBJ2-2, the complete variable domain reads DSGVTQTPKHLITATGQRVTLRCSPRSGDLSVYWYQQSLDQGLQFLIQYYNGEERAKGNILERFSAQQFPDLHSELNLSSLELGDSALYFCASSVVPAGELFFGEGSRLTVL.

The chain has TRBV30 and TRBJ1-6, with TRBD1 identical over 8 bases. V trimming: 3 bases; J trimming: 8 bases; junction bases outside the gene matches: 9. The CDR3 length is 15 residues. From germline, CDR1 is GTSNPN and CDR2 SVGIG (reference sequence). This CDR3 is CAWRATGVFYSPLHF. In DNA form, the CDR3 reads TGTGCCTGGAGAGCGACAGGGGTTTTCTATTCACCCCTCCACTTT.

V gene TRBV9 combines with J gene TRBJ2-7; 7 nucleotides align to TRBD1. CDR1 is SGDLS, CDR2 YYNGEE, per germline. The junction had 6 bases not matched to a gene; V was cut back by 3 bases and J by 3 bases. The CDR3 consists of 14 residues. CDR3 nucleotides: TGTGCCAGCAGCGGCCGGGACAGCTTCTACGAGCAGTACTTC. Its protein is CASSGRDSFYEQYF.

The J gene is TRBJ2-1, the V gene TRBV11-3; TRBD2 might be the D (6 bases). This CDR3 is built from 16 residues. Germline V gene sequence: CDR1 SGHNT, CDR2 YENEEA. Trimming stripped 4 bases from V and 5 bases from J, with 18 bases between. The CDR3 loop reads CASSSSIRDFDNEQFF. The CDR3 nucleotides are TGTGCCAGCAGCTCCTCAATCCGGGACTTCGACAATGAGCAGTTCTTC.

The chain is built from TRBV30 and TRBJ2-6, with a tentative D call TRBD2 (5 bases). Germline CDR1 is GTSNPN and CDR2 is SVGIG (reference sequence). The V and J ends lost 8 bases and 2 bases respectively, with 28 bases between them. The CDR3 consists of 19 residues. This CDR3 reads CASGRPNVSWGPGANVLTF. The CDR3 region has the DNA TGTGCCAGCGGACGGCCAAATGTGTCGTGGGGTCCTGGGGCCAACGTCCTGACTTTC.